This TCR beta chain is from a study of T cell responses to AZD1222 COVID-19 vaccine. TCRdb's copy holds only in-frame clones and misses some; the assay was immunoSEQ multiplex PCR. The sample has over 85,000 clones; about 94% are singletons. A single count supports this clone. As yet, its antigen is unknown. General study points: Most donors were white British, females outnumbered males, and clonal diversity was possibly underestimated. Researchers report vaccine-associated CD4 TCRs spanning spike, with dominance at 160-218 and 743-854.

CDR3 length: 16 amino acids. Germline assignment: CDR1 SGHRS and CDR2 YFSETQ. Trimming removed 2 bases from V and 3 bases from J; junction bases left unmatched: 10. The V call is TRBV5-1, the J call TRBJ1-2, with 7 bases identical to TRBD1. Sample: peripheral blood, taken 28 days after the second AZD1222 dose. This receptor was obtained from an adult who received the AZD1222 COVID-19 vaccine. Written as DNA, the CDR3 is TGCGCCAGCAGCTTTGGAGACAGGGACATTTACTATGGCTACACCTTC. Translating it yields CASSFGDRDIYYGYTF.